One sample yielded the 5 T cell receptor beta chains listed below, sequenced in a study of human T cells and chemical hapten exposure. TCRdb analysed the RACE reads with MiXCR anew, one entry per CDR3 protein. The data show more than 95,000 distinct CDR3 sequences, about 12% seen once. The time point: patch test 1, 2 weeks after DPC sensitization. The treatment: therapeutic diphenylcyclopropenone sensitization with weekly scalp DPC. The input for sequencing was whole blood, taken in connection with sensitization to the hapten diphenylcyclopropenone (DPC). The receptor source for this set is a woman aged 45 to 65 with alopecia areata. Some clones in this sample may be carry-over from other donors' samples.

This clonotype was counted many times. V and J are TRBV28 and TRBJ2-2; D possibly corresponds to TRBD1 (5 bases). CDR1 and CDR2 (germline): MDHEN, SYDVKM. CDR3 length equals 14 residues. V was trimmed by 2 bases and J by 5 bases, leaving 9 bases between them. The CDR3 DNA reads TGTGCCAGCAGTTTAAACCAGGGAACCGGGGAGCTGTTTTTT. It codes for CASSLNQGTGELFF.

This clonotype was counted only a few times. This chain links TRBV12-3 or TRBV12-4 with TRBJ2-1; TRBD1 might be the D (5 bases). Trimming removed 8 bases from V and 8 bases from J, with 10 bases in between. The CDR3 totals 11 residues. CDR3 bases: TGTGCCAGCCGGTGGGGCTATGAGCAGTTCTTC. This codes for CASRWGYEQFF.

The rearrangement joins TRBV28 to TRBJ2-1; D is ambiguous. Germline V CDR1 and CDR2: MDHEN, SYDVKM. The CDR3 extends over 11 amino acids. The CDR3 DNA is TGTGCGACGGAGATATACAATGAGCAGTTCTTC. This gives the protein CATEIYNEQFF.

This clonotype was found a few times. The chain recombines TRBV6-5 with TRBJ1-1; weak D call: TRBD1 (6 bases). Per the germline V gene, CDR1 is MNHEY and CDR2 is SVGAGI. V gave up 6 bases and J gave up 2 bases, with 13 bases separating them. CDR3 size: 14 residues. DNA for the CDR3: TGTGCCAGCAGCTCCCTAGGGGGAAACACTGAAGCTTTCTTT. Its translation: CASSSLGGNTEAFF.

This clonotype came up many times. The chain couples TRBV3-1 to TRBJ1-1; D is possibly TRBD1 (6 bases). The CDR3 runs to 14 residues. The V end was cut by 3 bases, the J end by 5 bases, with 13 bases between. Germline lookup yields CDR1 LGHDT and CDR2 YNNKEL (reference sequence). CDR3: CASSQGNRETEAFF. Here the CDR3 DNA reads TGTGCCAGCAGCCAGGGGAACAGGGAAACTGAAGCTTTCTTT.